The sequence of this T cell receptor (beta chain) was determined in a study of T cells in Graves' hyperthyroidism and ophthalmopathy. Study-wide findings and caveats: Most thyroid clonotypes with frequency above 0.001 were detected in blood.

Disease duration under 2 months; hyperthyroidism patients were aged 18 to 65. Patients having uncontrolled infection, another autoimmune disease, pregnancy or lactation were not included. This clonotype was seen a handful of times. What it recognizes is unknown. Trimming stripped 1 base from V and 2 bases from J, with 8 bases between. Germline CDR1 MNHEY, CDR2 SVGAGI. There are 15 residues in the CDR3. From RNA transcripts, TCR beta CDR3 regions were amplified. The TCR CDR3 first-round RT-PCR relied on the HTBI primer set. TCRdb recomputed calls from the multiplex PCR reads with MiXCR, one row per CDR3 protein. The data show some 600,000 distinct CDR3 sequences, approximately 15% seen once.

The sequencing input was blood. This rearrangement joins TRBV6-5 to TRBJ1-4; D is ambiguous. This TCR was sampled from a woman in her 30s with Graves' hyperthyroidism that later progressed to Graves' ophthalmopathy. The chain's CDR3 is CASSYLDTTNEKLFF. The CDR3 nucleotides are TGTGCCAGCAGTTACTTAGACACGACTAATGAAAAACTGTTTTTT.